This TCR beta chain was obtained from a study of response to subunit inactivated influenza vaccine. A remark on this clonotype: What it binds is not known.

Study observations and caveats: A suggestion made by the authors is that each seasonal influenza vaccination recruits few new T cells.

With V trimmed by 6 bases and J by 4 bases, 9 bases remained unmatched. The CDR3 runs 15 residues. Germline V gives CDR1 SGHTA, CDR2 FQGNSA. TCRdb fed the RT-PCR reads into MiXCR, producing one record per CDR3 protein. The data hold roughly 500,000 distinct CDR3 sequences, with 15% to 20% observed a single time. The origin of this receptor is a man aged 50 to 69 who received an inactivated influenza vaccine. V and J are TRBV7-2 and TRBJ2-1, with TRBD2 matching over 7 bases. This material consisted of CD4+ T cells sorted from PBMCs, taken 23 to 25 months after vaccination. The DNA for the CDR3 is TGTGCCAGCAGACCACCCGGGACTACGTACAATGAGCAGTTCTTC. The encoded protein is CASRPPGTTYNEQFF.